The entry that follows covers one T cell receptor (beta chain) sequence. The data were obtained in a study of OX40 agonist ivuxolimab in advanced cancers. Trimming removed 0 bases from V and 4 bases from J, with 13 bases in between. The CDR3 totals 15 residues. CDR1 is GTSNPN, CDR2 SVGIG, per germline (reference sequence). TCRdb's table, derived via immunoSEQ multiplex PCR, lists solely in-frame clones and lacks some. The table records 40,000 to 60,000 clones, 81% of them present only once. V is TRBV30 and J is TRBJ1-5; a weak D match, TRBD1 (5 bases). The sequences come from CD4+ or CD8+ T cells sorted from blood, collected in a trial of the OX40 agonist ivuxolimab. The sequence was collected from an adult with an advanced solid tumor such as melanoma, head and neck, liver or kidney cancer. In DNA, the CDR3 is TGTGCCTGGAGTGTTGTCGGGGCGGGAAATCAGCCCCAGCATTTT. This translates into CAWSVVGAGNQPQHF. The full variable domain, in which reference TRBV30 and TRBJ1-5 provide the parts outside the CDR3, is SQTIHQWPATLVQPVGSPLSLECTVEGTSNPNLYWYRQAAGRGLQLLFYSVGIGQISSEVPQNLSASRPQDRQFILSSKKLLLSDSGFYLCAWSVVGAGNQPQHFGDGTRLSIL.